A selection of T cell receptor beta chains follows, all from one sample in a study of cytomegalovirus exposure and HLA in healthy donors. Sequenced by immunoSEQ multiplex PCR; TCRdb stores in-frame clones only, minus some. The sample holds 45,000 to 65,000 clones, 70% to 85% seen once. Material for sequencing was PBMCs. These receptors were collected from a man younger than 40 in good health and CMV-seronegative. Each CDR3 is given with its conserved first and last residue. Each record gives: D gene, clone size, J gene, V gene, CDR3 DNA, CDR3 protein. D genes are given only for firm matches. Clone size is shown for a subset of rows, as once, few, many or a class of expanded clone.

D: NA; size: few; J: TRBJ2-7; V: TRBV6-5; DNA: TGTGCCAGCAGTTACGGTCGCAGGGGCCGCGAGCAGTACTTC; CDR3: CASSYGRRGREQYF
D: NA; size: NA; J: TRBJ2-2; V: TRBV5-6; DNA: TGTGCCAGCAGCTTGGGACAGGAGTCCACCGGGGAGCTGTTTTTT; CDR3: CASSLGQESTGELFF
D: NA; size: NA; J: TRBJ1-5; V: TRBV28; DNA: TGTGCCAGCAGTTTAGGCCAGCCCCAGCATTTT; CDR3: CASSLGQPQHF
D: NA; size: NA; J: TRBJ2-5; V: TRBV9; DNA: TGTGCCAGCAGTATATCTAACGGGGAAGAGACCCAGTACTTC; CDR3: CASSISNGEETQYF
D: NA; size: NA; J: TRBJ2-7; V: TRBV7-2; DNA: TGTGCCAGCAGCTTAGATGCAGGCGAGCAGTACTTC; CDR3: CASSLDAGEQYF
D: NA; size: NA; J: TRBJ1-2; V: TRBV9; DNA: TGTGCCAGCAGCGTAGATGGCAGGACTAACTATGGCTACACCTTC; CDR3: CASSVDGRTNYGYTF
D: NA; size: NA; J: TRBJ2-7; V: TRBV4-2; DNA: TGTGCCAGCTCCCAGATGACCTACGAGCAGTACTTC; CDR3: CASSQMTYEQYF
D: NA; size: NA; J: TRBJ2-1; V: TRBV6-4; DNA: TGTGCCAGCAGTGTGGCTAGCGTAACCTTAGGTGAGCAGTTCTTC; CDR3: CASSVASVTLGEQFF
D: TRBD1; size: NA; J: TRBJ2-7; V: TRBV6-4; DNA: TGTGCCAGCAGTGACTCGAGTTTGCACAGGGGGCAGGTCTACGAGCAGTACTTC; CDR3: CASSDSSLHRGQVYEQYF
D: TRBD1; size: NA; J: TRBJ2-1; V: TRBV7-8; DNA: TGTGCCAGCAGCTTAGTCGTCCTTGGGACAGTCGGAAACAATGAGCAGTTCTTC; CDR3: CASSLVVLGTVGNNEQFF
D: TRBD2; size: few; J: TRBJ2-7; V: TRBV7-2; DNA: TGTGCCAGCAGCTCTCACAGCGGGGGGGCCTTCGAGCAGTACTTC; CDR3: CASSSHSGGAFEQYF
D: TRBD1; size: NA; J: TRBJ1-5; V: TRBV19; DNA: TGTGCCAGTAGTCTCGACAGGGAAGGGGGCAAAAATCAGCCCCAGCATTTT; CDR3: CASSLDREGGKNQPQHF
D: TRBD2; size: NA; J: TRBJ2-5; V: TRBV11-2; DNA: TGTGCCAGCAGCGCGACTCATCGGGGGGGGGAGACCCAGTACTTC; CDR3: CASSATHRGGETQYF
D: NA; size: NA; J: TRBJ2-7; V: TRBV5-1; DNA: TGCGCCAGCAGCGGCGAGGTACCCTACGAGCAGTACTTC; CDR3: CASSGEVPYEQYF
D: TRBD1; size: NA; J: TRBJ2-7; V: TRBV28; DNA: TGTGCCAGCAGTTCAGGACAGGGTCTCCACGAGCAGTACTTC; CDR3: CASSSGQGLHEQYF
D: NA; size: few; J: TRBJ2-7; V: TRBV6-5; DNA: TGTGCCAGCAGGCCTGACTCCCTCAACATCTACGAGCAGTACTTC; CDR3: CASRPDSLNIYEQYF
D: NA; size: NA; J: TRBJ2-1; V: TRBV6-5; DNA: TGTGCCAGCAGTTACTCGTGGCAATCCTACAATGAGCAGTTCTTC; CDR3: CASSYSWQSYNEQFF
D: NA; size: once; J: TRBJ1-1; V: TRBV6-6; DNA: TGTGCCAGCACATACCTCAACATTGGAAGCGGATCTGAAGCTTTCTTT; CDR3: CASTYLNIGSGSEAFF
D: TRBD1; size: NA; J: TRBJ2-2; V: TRBV5-1; DNA: TGCGCCAGCAGCCCCCGACAGGGGGTTCCCGGGGAGCTGTTTTTT; CDR3: CASSPRQGVPGELFF
D: TRBD1; size: NA; J: TRBJ1-2; V: TRBV18; DNA: TGTGCCAGCTCACGGACAGGGGGCTTCCAGTCCGACTATGGCTACACCTTC; CDR3: CASSRTGGFQSDYGYTF
D: NA; size: medium-sized; J: TRBJ2-7; V: TRBV6-5; DNA: TGTGCCAGCAGTTACTCGCGGGCGAGCTCCTACGAGCAGTACTTC; CDR3: CASSYSRASSYEQYF
D: TRBD2; size: NA; J: TRBJ2-5; V: TRBV29-1; DNA: TGCAGCGTTGATAGCGGGAGGGCCGATGAGACCCAGTACTTC; CDR3: CSVDSGRADETQYF
D: NA; size: few; J: TRBJ1-1; V: TRBV4-2; DNA: TGTGCCAGCAGCCAAGATGCGGACACCAAGGGCACTGAAGCTTTCTTT; CDR3: CASSQDADTKGTEAFF
D: TRBD1; size: NA; J: TRBJ2-7; V: TRBV5-6; DNA: TGTGCCAGCAGCTGGGGACAGAGATCCTACGAGCAGTACTTC; CDR3: CASSWGQRSYEQYF
D: NA; size: NA; J: TRBJ2-3; V: TRBV29-1; DNA: TGCAGCGGCCGGGGTCATACAGATACGCAGTATTTT; CDR3: CSGRGHTDTQYF
D: NA; size: NA; J: TRBJ2-7; V: TRBV6-6; DNA: TGTGCCAGCAGACGGTCCGACTACGAGCAGTACTTC; CDR3: CASRRSDYEQYF
D: TRBD2; size: NA; J: TRBJ2-7; V: TRBV18; DNA: TGTGCCAGCTCCGGCGGGAGAACGTTACTATACGAGCAGTACTTC; CDR3: CASSGGRTLLYEQYF
D: NA; size: NA; J: TRBJ2-1; V: TRBV7-2; DNA: TGTGCCAGCAGCTTACCTCCGAGGGATGAGCAGTTCTTC; CDR3: CASSLPPRDEQFF
D: NA; size: few; J: TRBJ2-7; V: TRBV29-1; DNA: TGCAGCGTTGAAGTTCACGGAGGGGCGAGAGAGCAGTACTTC; CDR3: CSVEVHGGAREQYF
D: TRBD1; size: NA; J: TRBJ2-1; V: TRBV7-9; DNA: TGTGCCAGCAGCCCCAGATCGACAGGGGCAGCCTACAATGAGCAGTTCTTC; CDR3: CASSPRSTGAAYNEQFF
D: TRBD1; size: NA; J: TRBJ2-7; V: TRBV5-4; DNA: TGTGCCAGCAGCACACGGACAGGGGCGAACTACGAGCAGTACTTC; CDR3: CASSTRTGANYEQYF
D: NA; size: NA; J: TRBJ2-3; V: TRBV19; DNA: TGTGCGTCTACCCAGGGAAGCACAGATACGCAGTATTTT; CDR3: CASTQGSTDTQYF
D: NA; size: NA; J: TRBJ2-7; V: TRBV27; DNA: TGTGCCAGCAGATCCGGCAGGCAGTCCTACGAGCAGTACTTC; CDR3: CASRSGRQSYEQYF
D: TRBD1; size: NA; J: TRBJ1-2; V: TRBV6-6; DNA: TGTGCCAGCAGTTCTCCGGGACAGGGGGCCGACTATGGCTACACCTTC; CDR3: CASSSPGQGADYGYTF
D: NA; size: few; J: TRBJ2-5; V: TRBV6-5; DNA: TGTGCCAGCAGTTACTCGACAGGTGAACAAGAGACCCAGTACTTC; CDR3: CASSYSTGEQETQYF
D: TRBD2; size: NA; J: TRBJ2-1; V: TRBV7-2; DNA: TGTGCCAGCAGCTTAAAAAGTATCGGACTAGCGGGAGGGTATGAGCAGTTCTTC; CDR3: CASSLKSIGLAGGYEQFF
D: NA; size: NA; J: TRBJ1-5; V: TRBV2; DNA: TGTGCCAGCAGTGGTGGGTCCCAGACCCCAGGGCATCAGCCCCAGCATTTT; CDR3: CASSGGSQTPGHQPQHF